Below, one TCR beta chain is given with its context. Germline CDR1 is WSHSY and CDR2 is SAAADI. V was pared by 3 bases and J by 1 base, with 11 bases of the junction left unmatched. The CDR3 runs to 18 residues. The data stem from a study of T cell changes during pregnancy in multiple sclerosis. Clones were read by immunoSEQ multiplex PCR, and TCRdb kept only the in-frame ones, dropping some. Counted here are around 86,000 clones, 90% to 95% occurring once; the ten biggest clones make up more than 0.8%. This specimen consisted of peripheral blood, obtained in the first trimester of pregnancy. The clonotype comes from a female donor with multiple sclerosis, enrolled in a pregnancy study. The chain links TRBV10-2 to TRBJ2-7; 11 nucleotides align to TRBD2. Here the CDR3 DNA reads TGCGCCAGCAGTGAAAAGGGGCGGGGACTAGCGGTTTCCTACGAGCAGTACTTC. Translating gives CASSEKGRGLAVSYEQYF.